This entry concerns a single T cell receptor (beta chain). This sample was included in a study of sequential checkpoint blockade in melanoma. The treatment is: randomized to nivolumab then ipilimumab (arm A) or the reverse (arm B). Clones were read by immunoSEQ multiplex PCR, and TCRdb kept only the in-frame ones, dropping some. The profile covers fewer than 50,000 clones, with approximately 90% appearing a single time and 9.5% to 15% taken by the ten largest. The sequencing used CD8+ T cells sorted from blood (inferred from file names), collected from a patient given nivolumab and ipilimumab in sequence. This receptor was obtained from a human donor with melanoma.

This CDR3 reads CAGSQGLAGIHEQYF. DNA for the CDR3: TGTGCCGGAAGTCAAGGACTAGCGGGAATCCACGAGCAGTACTTC. The chain couples TRBV2 to TRBJ2-7; 12 positions agree with TRBD2. The ends lost 11 bases at V and 5 bases at J; junction bases unmatched: 13. CDR1 SNHLY and CDR2 FYNNEI come from the germline V gene. The CDR3 totals 15 residues. Based on the CDR3 plus reference TRBV2 and TRBJ2-7, the full variable domain is EPEVTQTPSHQVTQMGQEVILRCVPISNHLYFYWYRQILGQKVEFLVSFYNNEISEKSEIFDDQFSVERPDGSNFTLKIRSTKLEDSAMYFCAGSQGLAGIHEQYFGPGTRLTVT.